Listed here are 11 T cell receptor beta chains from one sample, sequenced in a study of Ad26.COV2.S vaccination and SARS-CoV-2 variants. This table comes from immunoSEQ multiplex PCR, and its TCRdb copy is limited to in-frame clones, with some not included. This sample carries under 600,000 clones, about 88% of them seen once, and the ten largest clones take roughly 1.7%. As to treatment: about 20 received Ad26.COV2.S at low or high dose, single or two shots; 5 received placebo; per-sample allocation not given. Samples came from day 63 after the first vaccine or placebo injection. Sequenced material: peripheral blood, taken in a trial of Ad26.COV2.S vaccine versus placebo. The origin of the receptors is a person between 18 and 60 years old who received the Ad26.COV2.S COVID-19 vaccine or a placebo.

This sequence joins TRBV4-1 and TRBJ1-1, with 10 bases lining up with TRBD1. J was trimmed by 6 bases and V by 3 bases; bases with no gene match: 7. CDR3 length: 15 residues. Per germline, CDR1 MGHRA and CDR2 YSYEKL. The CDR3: CASSHAGTGAPEAFF. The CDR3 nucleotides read TGCGCCAGCAGCCATGCCGGGACAGGGGCCCCTGAAGCTTTCTTT.

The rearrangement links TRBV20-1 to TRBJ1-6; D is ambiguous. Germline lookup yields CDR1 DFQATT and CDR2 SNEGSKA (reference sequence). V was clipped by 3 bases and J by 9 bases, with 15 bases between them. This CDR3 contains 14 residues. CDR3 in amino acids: CSASGKVVGSPLHF. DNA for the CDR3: TGCAGTGCTAGTGGAAAGGTAGTGGGTTCACCCCTCCACTTT.

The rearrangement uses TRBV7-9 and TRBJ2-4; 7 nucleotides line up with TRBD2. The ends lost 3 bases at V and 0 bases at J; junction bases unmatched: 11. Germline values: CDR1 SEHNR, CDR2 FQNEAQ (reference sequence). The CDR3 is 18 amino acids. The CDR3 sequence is CASSLSLADRLAKNIQYF. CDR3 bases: TGTGCCAGCAGCTTGTCGCTAGCGGACCGGCTAGCCAAAAACATTCAGTACTTC.

CDR3 in amino acids: CATSRRGTGLGVGYEQYF. CDR3 coding DNA: TGTGCCACCAGCAGAAGAGGGACAGGGTTAGGGGTTGGTTACGAGCAGTACTTC. The chain is built from TRBV15 and TRBJ2-7; 9 nucleotides agree with TRBD1. The trim removed 2 bases at V and 4 bases at J, leaving 15 bases unmatched. Germline loops: CDR1 LNHNV, CDR2 YYDKDF (reference sequence). The CDR3 loop spans 18 amino acids.

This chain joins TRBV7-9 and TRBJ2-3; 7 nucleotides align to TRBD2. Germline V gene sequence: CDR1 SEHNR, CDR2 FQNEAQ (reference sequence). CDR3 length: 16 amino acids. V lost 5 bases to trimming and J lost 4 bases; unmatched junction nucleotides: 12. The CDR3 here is CASSPLFAGAADTQYF. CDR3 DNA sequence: TGTGCCAGCAGCCCGCTTTTTGCGGGAGCGGCAGATACGCAGTATTTT.

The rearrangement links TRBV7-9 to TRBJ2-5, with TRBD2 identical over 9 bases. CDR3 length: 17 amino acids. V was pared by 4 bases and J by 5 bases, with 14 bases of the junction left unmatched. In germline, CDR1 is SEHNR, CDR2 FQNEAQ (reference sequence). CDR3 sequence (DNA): TGTGCCAGCAGCTCGAGGTCTAGCGGGATCTCTTGGGAGACCCAGTACTTC. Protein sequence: CASSSRSSGISWETQYF. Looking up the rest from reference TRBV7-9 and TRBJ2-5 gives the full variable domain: DTGVSQNPRHKITKRGQNVTFRCDPISEHNRLYWYRQTLGQGPEFLTYFQNEAQLEKSRLLSDRFSAERPKGSFSTLEIQRTEQGDSAMYLCASSSRSSGISWETQYFGPGTRLLVL.

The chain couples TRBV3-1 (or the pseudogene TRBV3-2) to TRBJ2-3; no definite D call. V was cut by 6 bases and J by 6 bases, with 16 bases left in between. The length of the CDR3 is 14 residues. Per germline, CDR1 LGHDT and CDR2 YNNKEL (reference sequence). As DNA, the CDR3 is TGTGCCAGCAGTGTAAGAGTCCCCGGGGATACGCAGTATTTT. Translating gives CASSVRVPGDTQYF.

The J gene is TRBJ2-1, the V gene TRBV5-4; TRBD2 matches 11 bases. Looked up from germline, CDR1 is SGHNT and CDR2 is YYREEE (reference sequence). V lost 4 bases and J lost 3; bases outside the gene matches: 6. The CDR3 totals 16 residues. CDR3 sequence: CASSDRTSGLYNEQFF. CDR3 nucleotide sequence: TGTGCCAGCAGCGACCGGACTAGCGGGCTCTACAATGAGCAGTTCTTC.

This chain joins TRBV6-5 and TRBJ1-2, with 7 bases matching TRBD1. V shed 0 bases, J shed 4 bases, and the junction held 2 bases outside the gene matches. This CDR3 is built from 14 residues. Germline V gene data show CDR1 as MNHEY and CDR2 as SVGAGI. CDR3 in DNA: TGTGCCAGCAGTTACTCAGGGACAGCCTATGGCTACACCTTC. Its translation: CASSYSGTAYGYTF.

CDR3 amino acids: CASLGTAQGEEQFF. For the CDR3, the DNA is TGTGCCAGCCTAGGGACAGCCCAGGGGGAAGAGCAGTTCTTC. The chain recombines TRBV2 with TRBJ2-1; 7 bases align to TRBD1. This CDR3 comprises 14 residues. Per the germline V gene, CDR1 is SNHLY and CDR2 is FYNNEI. Germline trimming cut 8 bases from V and 10 bases from J; bases unmatched to any gene: 14. Complete variable domain (other parts from reference TRBV2 and TRBJ2-1): EPEVTQTPSHQVTQMGQEVILRCVPISNHLYFYWYRQILGQKVEFLVSFYNNEISEKSEIFDDQFSVERPDGSNFTLKIRSTKLEDSAMYFCASLGTAQGEEQFFGPGTRLTVL.

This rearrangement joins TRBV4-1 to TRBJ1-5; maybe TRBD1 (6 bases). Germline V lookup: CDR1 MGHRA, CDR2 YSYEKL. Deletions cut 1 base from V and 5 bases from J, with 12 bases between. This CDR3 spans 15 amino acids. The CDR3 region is CASSQVGQAHQPQHF. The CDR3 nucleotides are TGCGCCAGCAGCCAAGTGGGACAAGCGCATCAGCCCCAGCATTTT.